This entry lists 18 T cell receptor beta chains sequenced from one sample in a study of human T cells and chemical hapten exposure. TCRdb used MiXCR to reprocess the RACE reads, holding one entry per CDR3 protein. The repertoire consists of about 41,000 distinct CDR3 sequences, with under 4.5% occurring once and the leading ten covering 26%. Time point of the sample: patch test 1, 2 weeks after DPC sensitization. Treatment noted: therapeutic diphenylcyclopropenone sensitization with weekly scalp DPC. From whole blood left unfractionated, total RNA was extracted. The sample consisted of whole blood, taken in connection with sensitization to the hapten diphenylcyclopropenone (DPC). These receptors originate from a man aged 50-60 years with alopecia areata. Some clones in this sample may be carry-over from other donors' samples.

This clonotype was observed a handful of times. The rearrangement joins TRBV11-2 to TRBJ2-2; 8 nucleotides align to TRBD2. V trimming: 4 bases; J trimming: 6 bases; junction bases outside the gene matches: 10. Germline V gives CDR1 SGHAT, CDR2 FQNNGV. There are 16 residues in the CDR3. The CDR3 reads CASSSPDAGGAGELFF. The CDR3 region has the DNA TGTGCCAGCAGCTCCCCAGATGCGGGAGGAGCCGGGGAGCTGTTTTTT.

The chain joins TRBV9 to TRBJ2-3; 7 nucleotides line up with TRBD1. The germline V gene encodes CDR1 SGDLS and CDR2 YYNGEE. This CDR3 has 15 residues. J lost 4 bases, V lost 4 bases, and 9 bases had no gene match. The CDR3 bases are TGTGCCAGCAGCTCCACAGGGGTTCGCGCAGATACGCAGTATTTT. Translating it yields CASSSTGVRADTQYF.

In this sample, this clonotype turned up many times. This rearrangement joins TRBV19 to TRBJ2-3; 7 bases are shared with TRBD1. Trimming removed 7 bases from V and 6 bases from J; junction bases left unmatched: 7. The CDR3 is 13 amino acids. Germline values: CDR1 LNHDA, CDR2 SQIVND (reference sequence). The DNA for the CDR3 is TGTGCCAGTACTAGGGGGCAAGATGATACGCAGTATTTT. Protein: CASTRGQDDTQYF.

This clonotype was seen at least ten times. This chain links TRBV7-2 with TRBJ1-2; D not certain. Germline V gene data show CDR1 as SGHTA and CDR2 as FQGNSA. This CDR3 is 13 amino acids long. Trimming stripped 1 base from V and 14 bases from J, with 17 bases between. The CDR3 spells CASSLGWEGLLTF. CDR3 bases: TGTGCCAGCAGCTTAGGCTGGGAAGGATTGTTAACCTTC.

The table lists this clonotype with many counts. The chain is built from TRBV6-1 and TRBJ2-2, with 11 nucleotides matching TRBD1. The V gene's germline CDR1 is MNHNS and CDR2 SASEGT. The CDR3 runs to 16 residues. Trimming took 2 bases from V and 6 from J; bases not matched to a gene: 5. The CDR3 nucleotides are TGTGCCAGCAGTGAAAGGGGACAGGGGGTCCCCGGGGAGCTGTTTTTT. Its protein is CASSERGQGVPGELFF.

This clonotype showed up many times. The V call is TRBV24-1, the J call TRBJ2-7; possible D gene TRBD2, 5 bases. With 4 bases removed from V and 7 bases from J, the gap between germline ends came to 13 bases. This CDR3 contains 13 residues. The germline V gene has CDR1 KGHDR and CDR2 SFDVKD. The chain's CDR3 is CATSDPGRGEQYF. The CDR3 coding sequence is TGTGCCACCAGTGACCCCGGACGGGGAGAGCAGTACTTC.

Many counts were recorded for this clonotype. The chain is built from TRBV7-2 and TRBJ2-1, with 9 bases aligning to TRBD2. Germline V lookup: CDR1 SGHTA, CDR2 FQGNSA. Losses at the gene ends were 3 bases for V and 1 base for J; bases not matched to a gene: 7. The CDR3 extends over 17 amino acids. As DNA, the CDR3 is TGTGCCAGCAGCTTTTTCCCTAGCGGGGAGTCCTACAATGAGCAGTTCTTC. Its translation is CASSFFPSGESYNEQFF.

This clonotype has ten or more counts. The chain uses TRBV4-1 and TRBJ2-3; 15 positions agree with TRBD2. CDR3 length equals 19 residues. With 4 bases clipped from V and 6 bases from J, the junction kept 14 bases outside the gene matches. In germline, CDR1 is MGHRA, CDR2 YSYEKL. In nucleotides, the CDR3 is TGCGCCAGCAGCCGAGGACTAGCGGGAGGGCCGGGGTTTATGGATACGCAGTATTTT. Its protein is CASSRGLAGGPGFMDTQYF.

This clonotype has at least ten counts. The chain carries TRBV5-1 and TRBJ2-3; tentatively, D is TRBD2 (5 bases). Germline V gene data show CDR1 as SGHRS and CDR2 as YFSETQ. This CDR3 is 13 amino acids long. Trimming took 3 bases from V and 5 from J, leaving 10 bases between them. CDR3 in DNA: TGCGCCAGCAGCTCCCTGGCGGGAGATACGCAGTATTTT. Protein product: CASSSLAGDTQYF.

Many counts were recorded for this clonotype. The chain carries TRBV2 and TRBJ1-5; 8 bases map to TRBD1. Germline CDR1 is SNHLY and CDR2 is FYNNEI. There are 16 residues in the CDR3. J gave up 6 bases and V 3 bases, and 10 bases lay outside the gene matches. The CDR3 nucleotides are TGTGCCAGCAGTGAGCAGGGGGCGCGGGTAGCTCAGCCCCAGCATTTT. Translation gives CASSEQGARVAQPQHF.

At least ten counts were recorded for this clonotype. The chain couples TRBV6-1 to TRBJ1-2, with D tentatively TRBD1 (5 bases). Germline values: CDR1 MNHNS, CDR2 SASEGT. The V end was cut by 8 bases, the J end by 3 bases, with 22 bases between. The CDR3 is made up of 16 amino acids. In DNA form, the CDR3 reads TGTGCCAGCTCGGCAGGGAAAACCCGAAGCGACTATGGCTACACCTTC. It translates to CASSAGKTRSDYGYTF.

Ten or more counts support this clonotype. V and J are TRBV4-3 and TRBJ1-1, with D possibly matching TRBD1 (5 bases). Germline-derived CDR1 and CDR2 are LGHNA and YSLEER. The CDR3 spans 15 residues. Trimming took 0 bases from V and 6 from J, leaving 14 bases between them. CDR3 nucleotides: TGCGCCAGCAGCCAAGAAGGTGGGGGTTTATCTGAAGCTTTCTTT. Encoded protein: CASSQEGGGLSEAFF.

This clonotype occurred many times. The rearrangement links TRBV24-1 to TRBJ1-5; tentative D call: TRBD1 (5 bases). The V end was cut by 8 bases, the J end by 7 bases, with 11 bases between. The CDR3 contains 12 residues. The V gene's germline CDR1 is KGHDR and CDR2 SFDVKD. CDR3 bases: TGTGCCACCACGGACAAGGGGCAGCCCCAGCATTTT. This encodes CATTDKGQPQHF.

Ten or more counts support this clonotype. The rearrangement joins TRBV7-2 to TRBJ1-5; no clear D. CDR3 length: 12 amino acids. The germline V gene has CDR1 SGHTA and CDR2 FQGNSA. The V end was cut by 5 bases, the J end by 3 bases, with 5 bases between. CDR3 DNA: TGTGCCAGCAGCAGAGACAATCAGCCCCAGCATTTT. Its translation: CASSRDNQPQHF.

This clonotype was counted at least ten times. The genes are TRBV18 and TRBJ2-1; 14 nucleotides line up with TRBD2. This CDR3 is built from 14 residues. Germline lookup yields CDR1 KGHSH and CDR2 LQKENI. V was clipped by 8 bases and J by 8 bases; unmatched bases: 5. The CDR3 is CASTTSGRGDEQFF. CDR3 DNA sequence: TGTGCCAGCACGACTAGCGGGAGGGGCGATGAGCAGTTCTTC.

This clonotype occurred many times. The rearrangement joins TRBV6-5 to TRBJ1-1; D remains unclear. The CDR3 runs 15 residues. Trimming left V 5 bases short and J 0 bases short, with 13 bases between. Germline CDR1 and CDR2: MNHEY and SVGAGI. CDR3 amino acids: CASSLFGGLNTEAFF. The CDR3 nucleotides are TGTGCCAGCAGTCTTTTCGGTGGGTTGAACACTGAAGCTTTCTTT.

This clonotype was counted at least ten times. The V and J genes are TRBV6-2 or TRBV6-3 and TRBJ2-2; tentatively, D is TRBD1 or TRBD2 (5 bases each). Germline V gene data show CDR1 as MNHEY and CDR2 as SVGEGT. Trimming left V 8 bases short and J 4 bases short, with 14 bases between. The CDR3 sequence is 14 residues long. The CDR3 coding sequence is TGTGCCAGCCATAGGGACGGAGTCACCGGGGAGCTGTTTTTT. It translates to CASHRDGVTGELFF.

This clonotype occurred many times. J is TRBJ1-1 and V is TRBV10-2, with D tentatively TRBD1 (6 bases). Germline CDR1 WSHSY, CDR2 SAAADI. The CDR3 length is 14 residues. Trimming took off 3 bases at V and 3 bases at J, with 11 bases between the two ends. The CDR3 is CASSDPGADTEAFF. CDR3 bases: TGCGCCAGCAGTGATCCAGGGGCCGACACTGAAGCTTTCTTT.